These 29 T cell receptor beta chains were sequenced from one sample in a study of beta chain features in type 1 diabetes. Overall study results and limits: Type 1 diabetes patients had moderately but significantly shorter TCRB CDR3s in all four CD4+ subsets.

No antigens are known for them. The whole isolated RNA underwent reverse transcription, so sequencing captured expressed TCRB transcripts. Profiling relied on immunoSEQ multiplex PCR, and the TCRdb table lists in-frame clones only, not all of them. The top ten clones hold 0.4% to 0.55% of a sample with around 150,000 clones, 9% to 12% of them seen once. The sequenced sample was central memory CD4+ T cells from blood. Receptors originate from a man aged 25 to 45 with type 1 diabetes.

In its sample, this clone was seen a few times. J is TRBJ1-2 and V is TRBV5-4; perhaps TRBD1 as D (6 bases). Trimming pared 4 bases from V and 4 bases from J, leaving 17 bases between. The CDR3 consists of 15 residues. Germline-derived CDR1 and CDR2 are SGHNT and YYREEE (reference sequence). CDR3 in DNA: TGTGCCAGCAGCGAAGCTCTGGGGGGGCTCTATGGCTACACCTTC. The encoded protein is CASSEALGGLYGYTF.

This chain links TRBV2 with TRBJ2-3; D possibly corresponds to TRBD1 (6 bases). Between the trimmed V and J ends, which lost 3 bases and 6 bases, there was a span of 13 bases. This CDR3 is built from 14 residues. CDR1 is SNHLY, CDR2 FYNNEI, per germline. The CDR3 bases are TGTGCCAGCAGTGAGGGTAGGGGGACGGATACGCAGTATTTT. This codes for CASSEGRGTDTQYF. Full variable domain (missing parts from reference TRBV2 and TRBJ2-3): EPEVTQTPSHQVTQMGQEVILRCVPISNHLYFYWYRQILGQKVEFLVSFYNNEISEKSEIFDDQFSVERPDGSNFTLKIRSTKLEDSAMYFCASSEGRGTDTQYFGPGTRLTVL.

This clone was observed a handful of times. This sequence joins TRBV28 and TRBJ2-4; the D gene is possibly TRBD1 (5 bases). Per germline, CDR1 MDHEN and CDR2 SYDVKM. The CDR3 is made up of 13 amino acids. V was pared by 7 bases and J by 9 bases, with 16 bases between. CDR3 DNA: TGTGCCAGCACGACAGCCCAAAGGTTCATTCAGTACTTC. It codes for CASTTAQRFIQYF.

There are a few counts of this clone. This chain uses TRBV29-1 with TRBJ2-2; 13 nucleotides line up with TRBD2. The V gene end was trimmed by 7 bases and the J gene end by 7 bases; junction bases not matched to a gene: 9. This CDR3 has 15 amino acids. The V gene's germline CDR1 is SQVTM and CDR2 ANQGSEA. DNA of the CDR3: TGCAGCGCCAAGGGACTAGCGGGAATGAGCGGGGAGCTGTTTTTT. Encoded protein: CSAKGLAGMSGELFF.

This clone was observed a few times. The chain combines TRBV6-6 with TRBJ1-5; tentative D call: TRBD1 (6 bases). From germline, CDR1 is MNHNY and CDR2 SVGAGI (reference sequence). The CDR3 runs 15 residues. Deletions cut 2 bases from V and 4 bases from J, with 12 bases between. CDR3 amino acids: CASSYGQGRNQPQHF. The CDR3, as DNA: TGTGCCAGCAGTTACGGCCAGGGGCGAAATCAGCCCCAGCATTTT.

This chain uses TRBV9 with TRBJ2-5; 9 positions match TRBD1. The CDR3 is made up of 16 amino acids. Looked up from germline, CDR1 is SGDLS and CDR2 is YYNGEE. V trimming: 0 bases; J trimming: 5 bases; junction bases outside the gene matches: 8. CDR3 nucleotides: TGTGCCAGCAGCGTAGGAGGGACAGGGAGGTCCGAGACCCAGTACTTC. It encodes CASSVGGTGRSETQYF.

This clone was seen more than once but under ten times. The chain uses TRBV7-2 and TRBJ2-7; perhaps TRBD2 as D (5 bases). V lost 1 base, J lost 6 bases, and 10 bases lay in between. CDR1 SGHTA and CDR2 FQGNSA come from the germline V gene. The CDR3 loop spans 13 amino acids. The CDR3 region has the DNA TGTGCCAGCAGCTTAGAGCCGAGCGGCGAGCAGTACTTC. Its protein is CASSLEPSGEQYF.

This clone was found a few times. The rearrangement joins TRBV5-6 to TRBJ1-1, with D unclear. The CDR3 has 13 residues. Germline CDR1 and CDR2: SGHDT and YYEEEE. V was clipped by 3 bases and J by 1 base, with 7 bases between them. The CDR3 here is CASSWRPNTEAFF. DNA of the CDR3: TGTGCCAGCAGCTGGAGACCGAACACTGAAGCTTTCTTT.

This clone was observed a handful of times. An end of the junction does not agree with germline; a read error may underlie this. The V and J genes are TRBV11-1 and TRBJ1-2, with 7 bases matching TRBD1. CDR3 length: 13 amino acids. Per the germline V gene, CDR1 is SGHAT and CDR2 is FQDESV (reference sequence). CDR3 nucleotides: TGTGCCAGCAGCCCTAACCCCCGGGACAGCCGTAAGTTC. It yields the protein CASSPNPRDSRKF.

This clone appeared a few times. V usage is TRBV28 and J usage is TRBJ1-1; 7 positions match TRBD1. Germline V lookup: CDR1 MDHEN, CDR2 SYDVKM. Trimming at V came to 9 bases and at J to 1 base, leaving 8 bases not matched to a gene. The CDR3 covers 14 residues. In DNA, the CDR3 is TGTGCCAGTTCCGAGGAGGGGGCGAACACTGAAGCTTTCTTT. It specifies CASSEEGANTEAFF.

The chain recombines TRBV6-1 with TRBJ2-1; 9 nucleotides line up with TRBD2. CDR3 length equals 16 residues. CDR1 is MNHNS, CDR2 SASEGT, per germline. Germline trimming cut 2 bases from V and 10 bases from J; bases unmatched to any gene: 12. CDR3 in amino acids: CASSEQGIAGAGEQFF. The CDR3 region has the DNA TGTGCCAGCAGTGAACAGGGCATAGCGGGAGCGGGGGAGCAGTTCTTC.

V is TRBV6-5 and J is TRBJ2-7; D remains ambiguous. The CDR3 contains 14 residues. Deletions cut 5 bases from V and 7 bases from J, with 18 bases between. Germline CDR1 and CDR2: MNHEY and SVGAGI. CDR3 residues: CASSRGPPVAEQYF. The CDR3 bases are TGTGCCAGCAGTCGAGGCCCCCCCGTTGCTGAGCAGTACTTC.

The rearrangement joins TRBV28 to TRBJ2-3; 7 nucleotides match TRBD1. The CDR3 loop spans 13 amino acids. Germline CDR1 and CDR2: MDHEN and SYDVKM. V lost 10 bases and J lost 0; bases outside the gene matches: 4. The CDR3 reads CAIQGESTDTQYF. CDR3 DNA: TGTGCCATCCAGGGGGAGAGCACAGATACGCAGTATTTT.

This clone turned up a few times. V is TRBV9 and J is TRBJ2-3, with 8 bases lining up with TRBD1. The CDR3 is made up of 15 amino acids. V was clipped by 1 base and J by 4 bases; unmatched bases: 5. CDR1 and CDR2 (germline): SGDLS, YYNGEE. In DNA, the CDR3 is TGTGCCAGCAGCGTAATGGGACAGGTTGCAGATACGCAGTATTTT. Amino acid sequence: CASSVMGQVADTQYF.

The rearrangement links TRBV7-2 to TRBJ2-1, with D unclear. Trimming stripped 4 bases from V and 8 bases from J, with 6 bases between. This CDR3 comprises 11 residues. Looked up from germline, CDR1 is SGHTA and CDR2 is FQGNSA. In DNA form, the CDR3 reads TGTGCCAGCAGCTCCTTCGATGAGCAGTTCTTC. It encodes CASSSFDEQFF.

The chain has TRBV27 and TRBJ2-7, with a tentative D call TRBD1 (6 bases). The V and J ends lost 6 bases and 7 bases respectively, with 16 bases between them. CDR3 length: 13 residues. Germline lookup yields CDR1 MNHEY and CDR2 SMNVEV (reference sequence). The CDR3 region is CASSQMGAGEQYF. The CDR3 nucleotides read TGTGCCAGCAGCCAGATGGGGGCAGGGGAGCAGTACTTC.

The table lists this clone with a few counts. V is TRBV5-4 and J is TRBJ2-3; maybe TRBD2 (5 bases). The CDR3 consists of 13 residues. Trimming cost V 10 bases and J 3 bases, with 15 bases left between them. Germline V lookup: CDR1 SGHNT, CDR2 YYREEE (reference sequence). The CDR3 nucleotides are TGTGCCTCGACTGCCGGGAAGACAGATACGCAGTATTTT. Its protein is CASTAGKTDTQYF.

The rearrangement joins TRBV7-2 to TRBJ2-1; the match to TRBD2 covers 10 bases. V shed 6 bases, J shed 5 bases, and the junction held 10 bases outside the gene matches. The CDR3 covers 16 residues. Germline assignment: CDR1 SGHTA and CDR2 FQGNSA. CDR3 in DNA: TGTGCCAGCAGATATAGGGTCCTAGCGGGAGACAATGAGCAGTTCTTC. This sequence encodes CASRYRVLAGDNEQFF.

The chain recombines TRBV19 with TRBJ1-4, with TRBD1 as a possible D gene (5 bases). The ends were cut back, 9 bases at V and 7 bases at J, with 15 bases in the middle. Per the germline V gene, CDR1 is LNHDA and CDR2 is SQIVND (reference sequence). The CDR3 length is 13 residues. As DNA, the CDR3 is TGTGCCAGCCACGACAGCCCCTTTGAAAAACTGTTTTTT. This sequence encodes CASHDSPFEKLFF.

This chain joins TRBV4-1 and TRBJ2-7; the D gene is possibly TRBD1 (6 bases). Trimming shortened V by 4 bases and J by 3 bases, and 16 bases separated the two germline ends. Germline loops: CDR1 MGHRA, CDR2 YSYEKL. This CDR3 is 15 amino acids long. The DNA for the CDR3 is TGCGCCAGCAGCCGGACAGTCTCTCCTTACTACGAGCAGTACTTC. Translating it yields CASSRTVSPYYEQYF.

A few counts support this clone. The rearrangement uses TRBV20-1 and TRBJ1-2; D unresolved. Trimming stripped 3 bases from V and 4 bases from J, with 6 bases between. The V gene's germline CDR1 is DFQATT and CDR2 SNEGSKA (reference sequence). The CDR3 covers 11 residues. CDR3 nucleotides: TGCAGTGCTAGTGCGGGCTATGGCTACACCTTC. Translation: CSASAGYGYTF.

The CDR3 DNA is TGTGCCAGTAGTGAGTTCACGCAGGATCAGCCCCAGCATTTT. Translating gives CASSEFTQDQPQHF. V and J are TRBV19 and TRBJ1-5; D gene uncertain. CDR1 and CDR2 (germline): LNHDA, SQIVND (reference sequence). There are 14 residues in the CDR3. V dropped 5 bases and J dropped 5 bases, with 13 bases sitting between them.

The table lists this clone with a few counts. The rearrangement links TRBV28 to TRBJ2-1; 7 bases agree with TRBD2. There are 15 residues in the CDR3. The V and J ends lost 9 bases and 0 bases, in that order; junction bases with no gene match: 8. In germline, CDR1 is MDHEN, CDR2 SYDVKM. The CDR3 loop reads CASPPGGNSYNEQFF. CDR3 bases: TGTGCCAGTCCCCCCGGGGGGAACTCCTACAATGAGCAGTTCTTC.

This chain links TRBV2 with TRBJ2-2; D unclear. The CDR3 has 14 residues. V lost 4 bases to trimming and J lost 4 bases, with 10 bases between them. The germline V gene has CDR1 SNHLY and CDR2 FYNNEI. DNA of the CDR3: TGTGCCAGCAGTGTGCGGCGCACCACCGGGGAGCTGTTTTTT. It translates to CASSVRRTTGELFF.

This clone has a handful of counts. This rearrangement joins TRBV4-2 to TRBJ2-3; TRBD1 matches at 7 bases. From germline, CDR1 is LGHNA and CDR2 YNFKEQ. V trimming: 4 bases; J trimming: 3 bases; junction bases outside the gene matches: 4. This CDR3 has 14 amino acids. CDR3 sequence (DNA): TGTGCCAGCAGCCCCGAGGGACAGACAGATACGCAGTATTTT. Translating gives CASSPEGQTDTQYF.

This chain joins TRBV5-4 and TRBJ1-4, with TRBD1 matching over 7 bases. The germline CDR1 and CDR2 sequences are SGHNT and YYREEE (reference sequence). Trimming took 4 bases from V and 8 from J; bases not matched to a gene: 2. The CDR3 has 12 amino acids. The chain's CDR3 is CASSRTGEKLFF. As DNA, the CDR3 is TGTGCCAGCAGCCGGACAGGCGAAAAACTGTTTTTT.

This clone was recorded a few times. CDR3 in DNA: TGTGCCAGCAGTTCCATCCGGAGACCAAATGAAAAACTGTTTTTT. It translates to CASSSIRRPNEKLFF. The chain combines TRBV28 with TRBJ1-4; no firm D call. This CDR3 spans 15 amino acids. The germline V gene has CDR1 MDHEN and CDR2 SYDVKM. The ends were cut back, 4 bases at V and 5 bases at J, with 14 bases in the middle.

This clone was counted between two and nine times. The chain joins TRBV7-9 to TRBJ2-7, with 7 bases lining up with TRBD1. This CDR3 has 12 residues. CDR1 and CDR2 from the germline V gene are SEHNR and FQNEAQ (reference sequence). Trimming removed 5 bases from V and 3 bases from J; junction bases left unmatched: 1. CDR3 coding DNA: TGTGCCAGCAGCCGACAGGGCTACGAGCAGTACTTC. Protein sequence: CASSRQGYEQYF.

The chain couples TRBV18 to TRBJ2-5; 7 nucleotides line up with TRBD1. V was clipped by 3 bases and J by 7 bases; unmatched bases: 8. CDR3 length: 14 amino acids. Germline V gene lookup returns CDR1 KGHSH and CDR2 LQKENI. CDR3 sequence reads: CASSPPGQLGTQYF. In nucleotides, the CDR3 is TGTGCCAGCTCACCCCCGGGACAGCTCGGGACCCAGTACTTC. Complete variable domain (other parts from reference TRBV18 and TRBJ2-5): NAGVMQNPRHLVRRRGQEARLRCSPMKGHSHVYWYRQLPEEGLKFMVYLQKENIIDESGMPKERFSAEFPKEGPSILRIQQVVRGDSAAYFCASSPPGQLGTQYFGPGTRLLVL.